The 11 T cell receptor beta chains reported below all come from one sample, sequenced in a study of shared clonotypes between healthy human individuals. TCRdb's copy holds only in-frame clones and misses some; the assay was immunoSEQ multiplex PCR. The data hold 2 million to 2.5 million clones, with approximately 95% observed a single time. Sequenced input: naive CD4+ T cells from PBMCs. Regarding subset: CD45RA+ positively selected. The receptors here all came from a man younger than 35 in good health. Some clones in this sample may be carry-over from other donors' samples.

This clone is a singleton in its sample. The chain recombines TRBV6-6 with TRBJ1-3; no firm D call. Germline CDR1 reads MNHNY; CDR2 reads SVGAGI (reference sequence). CDR3 length: 13 residues. Trimming stripped 4 bases from V and 4 bases from J, with 8 bases between. The CDR3 coding sequence is TGTGCCAGCAGTTTACGTTCAGGAAACACCATATATTTT. This codes for CASSLRSGNTIYF.

The sample holds one count of this clone. The chain links TRBV6-5 to TRBJ2-7; 7 bases are a match to TRBD1. V trimming: 0 bases; J trimming: 4 bases; junction bases outside the gene matches: 6. The germline gives CDR1 MNHEY, CDR2 SVGAGI. The CDR3 contains 15 residues. CDR3 sequence reads: CASSYSRGRRYEQYF. Written as DNA, the CDR3 is TGTGCCAGCAGTTACTCGAGGGGGCGCAGGTACGAGCAGTACTTC.

J is TRBJ1-1 and V is TRBV5-6; D gene uncertain. CDR1 is SGHDT, CDR2 YYEEEE, per germline. Trimming took 0 bases from V and 1 from J, leaving 10 bases between them. The CDR3 is made up of 15 amino acids. CDR3 nucleotide sequence: TGTGCCAGCAGCTTGGTCCAGATGGCGAACACTGAAGCTTTCTTT. Amino acid sequence: CASSLVQMANTEAFF.

The chain is built from TRBV28 and TRBJ1-4; TRBD1 matches at 8 bases. The CDR3 is 14 amino acids. V lost 8 bases and J lost 3; bases outside the gene matches: 5. The germline V gene has CDR1 MDHEN and CDR2 SYDVKM. CDR3 protein: CASHLQGANEKLFF. CDR3 DNA: TGTGCCAGCCATCTACAGGGGGCTAATGAAAAACTGTTTTTT.

Comments on this clone: Other DNA sequences in the same sample also yield this CDR3. The J gene is TRBJ1-5, the V gene TRBV7-8; possibly TRBD1 for D (5 bases). This CDR3 region has 13 residues. V was shortened by 3 bases and J by 4 bases, with 7 bases between the two germline ends. CDR1 is SGHVS, CDR2 FQNEAQ, per germline. CDR3 residues: CASSLRGNQPQHF. The CDR3 bases are TGTGCCAGCAGCTTGCGGGGGAATCAGCCCCAGCATTTT. Together with reference TRBV7-8 and TRBJ1-5, the CDR3 gives the full variable domain: GAGVSQSPRYKVAKRGQDVALRCDPISGHVSLFWYQQALGQGPEFLTYFQNEAQLDKSGLPSDRFFAERPEGSVSTLKIQRTQQEDSAVYLCASSLRGNQPQHFGDGTRLSIL.

The chain links TRBV5-6 to TRBJ2-3, with 7 bases identical to TRBD2. Germline lookup yields CDR1 SGHDT and CDR2 YYEEEE. The ends lost 4 bases at V and 1 base at J; junction bases unmatched: 6. This CDR3 region has 15 residues. The CDR3 reads CASSRLAGGTDTQYF. The CDR3 region has the DNA TGTGCCAGCAGCCGACTGGCGGGGGGCACAGATACGCAGTATTTT.

The chain employs TRBV9 and TRBJ1-2; 8 positions agree with TRBD1. V gave up 4 bases and J gave up 11 bases; unmatched junction bases: 13. The CDR3 has 14 amino acids. CDR1 is SGDLS and CDR2 is YYNGEE in the germline V gene. The CDR3 nucleotides are TGTGCCAGCAGCAGGCTTCAGGGGGCCGGGTTGTACACCTTC. Protein sequence: CASSRLQGAGLYTF.

The V call is TRBV20-1, the J call TRBJ1-2; D remains unclear. This CDR3 region has 11 residues. V gave up 3 bases and J gave up 7 bases, with 9 bases separating them. The germline gives CDR1 DFQATT, CDR2 SNEGSKA (reference sequence). The CDR3 sequence: CSASRLSGYTF. In DNA, the CDR3 is TGCAGTGCTAGCCGCCTGAGTGGCTACACCTTC.

The chain uses TRBV7-9 and TRBJ2-7; 7 bases match TRBD1. Germline CDR1 is SEHNR and CDR2 is FQNEAQ (reference sequence). The ends lost 3 bases at V and 5 bases at J; junction bases unmatched: 4. The CDR3 contains 13 residues. The CDR3 sequence: CASSFPTGNEQYF. The CDR3 DNA sequence: TGTGCCAGCAGCTTCCCGACAGGGAACGAGCAGTACTTC.

The V and J genes are TRBV7-9 and TRBJ2-3; a weak D match, TRBD2 (6 bases). Germline V CDR1 and CDR2: SEHNR, FQNEAQ (reference sequence). This CDR3 is built from 16 residues. Trimming stripped 6 bases from V and 2 bases from J, with 18 bases between. The chain's CDR3 is CASSRQAGPITDTQYF. DNA of the CDR3: TGTGCCAGCAGTCGCCAGGCGGGACCTATCACAGATACGCAGTATTTT.

V gene TRBV5-1 combines with J gene TRBJ2-1, with 7 bases lining up with TRBD2. The CDR3 is 15 amino acids. J gave up 9 bases and V 5 bases, and 14 bases lay outside the gene matches. From germline, CDR1 is SGHRS and CDR2 YFSETQ. The CDR3 coding sequence is TGCGCCAGCAGACTAGGGGCGGGAGAGGCGGGTGAGCAGTTCTTC. Amino acid sequence: CASRLGAGEAGEQFF.